The rows below give T cell receptor beta chains drawn from one sample of a study of blood T cell repertoires in COVID-19. Here immunoSEQ multiplex PCR was the method, and the copy in TCRdb shows in-frame clones only, minus some. In the table there are about 130,000 clones, roughly 85% of which are singletons. The sequenced material came from peripheral blood. Receptors originate from a woman of 80 years or more with acute or convalescent COVID-19. Each CDR3 is given with its conserved first and last residue. A D gene is named only where the DNA matches it firmly. Not every row has a clone size; where given, it reads once, few, many or a size class.

V gene: TRBV27; D gene: -; clone size: -; J gene: TRBJ2-7; CDR3 protein: CASSPRGVPYEQYF; CDR3 DNA: TGTGCCAGCAGCCCCAGGGGGGTTCCCTACGAGCAGTACTTC
V gene: TRBV6-2/TRBV6-3; D gene: -; clone size: -; J gene: TRBJ1-2; CDR3 protein: CASSSGGYGYTF; CDR3 DNA: TGTGCCAGCAGTTCCGGGGGGTATGGCTACACCTTC
V gene: TRBV7-2; D gene: TRBD2; clone size: -; J gene: TRBJ2-2; CDR3 protein: CASSFGPRGGFTGELFF; CDR3 DNA: TGTGCCAGCAGCTTTGGGCCCCGGGGGGGCTTCACCGGGGAGCTGTTTTTT
V gene: TRBV5-5; D gene: -; clone size: -; J gene: TRBJ1-3; CDR3 protein: CASSLVVGTGNTIYF; CDR3 DNA: TGTGCCAGCAGCTTGGTTGTCGGGACTGGAAACACCATATATTTT
V gene: TRBV2; D gene: TRBD1; clone size: once; J gene: TRBJ1-1; CDR3 protein: CASSGQGAWTEAFF; CDR3 DNA: TGTGCCAGCAGCGGACAGGGTGCGTGGACTGAAGCTTTCTTT
V gene: TRBV5-1; D gene: TRBD1; clone size: -; J gene: TRBJ1-4; CDR3 protein: CASSLGRTGGEKLFF; CDR3 DNA: TGCGCCAGCAGCTTGGGGCGGACAGGGGGTGAAAAACTGTTTTTT
V gene: TRBV3-1/TRBV3-2; D gene: -; clone size: -; J gene: TRBJ1-2; CDR3 protein: CASSPAGRWDHYGYTF; CDR3 DNA: TGTGCCAGCAGCCCTGCCGGGAGGTGGGATCACTATGGCTACACCTTC
V gene: TRBV19; D gene: TRBD1; clone size: -; J gene: TRBJ1-5; CDR3 protein: CASSSLGQGRSQPQHF; CDR3 DNA: TGTGCCAGTAGTTCCCTCGGACAGGGTAGGAGTCAGCCCCAGCATTTT
V gene: TRBV5-6; D gene: -; clone size: -; J gene: TRBJ2-6; CDR3 protein: CASSPGRGEANVLTF; CDR3 DNA: TGTGCCAGCAGCCCAGGCAGGGGAGAGGCCAACGTCCTGACTTTC
V gene: TRBV9; D gene: -; clone size: -; J gene: TRBJ1-1; CDR3 protein: CASSATWGDTEAFF; CDR3 DNA: TGTGCCAGCAGCGCTACCTGGGGGGACACTGAAGCTTTCTTT
V gene: TRBV27; D gene: TRBD1; clone size: once; J gene: TRBJ1-2; CDR3 protein: CASRLGRGDYGYTF; CDR3 DNA: TGTGCCAGTCGGTTGGGCAGGGGGGACTATGGCTACACCTTC
V gene: TRBV19; D gene: -; clone size: -; J gene: TRBJ1-6; CDR3 protein: CASNARGSGSPLHF; CDR3 DNA: TGTGCCAGTAACGCCCGGGGATCGGGTTCACCCCTCCACTTT
V gene: TRBV5-1; D gene: -; clone size: -; J gene: TRBJ2-5; CDR3 protein: CASSFSRFETQYF; CDR3 DNA: TGCGCCAGCAGCTTTTCTAGATTCGAGACCCAGTACTTC